These 27 T cell receptor beta chains originate from one sample sequenced in a study of PD-L1 blockade in urothelial cancer. Documented time point: peripheral blood 6 weeks after treatment start. The method was immunoSEQ multiplex PCR; TCRdb's version includes in-frame clones alone and lacks a portion of them. The sample has some 110,000 clones, more than 85% seen once. The sequenced sample was PBMCs, obtained around atezolizumab (anti-PD-L1) treatment. These receptors were obtained from a man aged 55 to 70 with urothelial cancer.

The J gene is TRBJ2-7, the V gene TRBV19; 10 bases align to TRBD2. The CDR3 is 17 amino acids. The trim removed 2 bases at V and 2 bases at J, leaving 9 bases unmatched. Germline V gene sequence: CDR1 LNHDA, CDR2 SQIVND (reference sequence). DNA of the CDR3: TGTGCCAGTAGTATAAGGCTAGCGGGAGAAAGTCCCTACGAGCAGTACTTC. Protein sequence: CASSIRLAGESPYEQYF.

This rearrangement joins TRBV5-1 to TRBJ2-3; tentative D call: TRBD1 (6 bases). V gave up 0 bases and J gave up 10 bases, with 15 bases separating them. Germline loops: CDR1 SGHRS, CDR2 YFSETQ. The CDR3 runs to 14 residues. CDR3 sequence (DNA): TGCGCCAGCAGCTTGGAGGGACAAGACTGGCCGCAGTATTTT. This codes for CASSLEGQDWPQYF. Full variable domain (outside the CDR3, taken from reference TRBV5-1 and TRBJ2-3): KAGVTQTPRYLIKTRGQQVTLSCSPISGHRSVSWYQQTPGQGLQFLFEYFSETQRNKGNFPGRFSGRQFSNSRSEMNVSTLELGDSALYLCASSLEGQDWPQYFGPGTRLTVL.

J is TRBJ2-5 and V is TRBV12-5, with 11 bases aligning to TRBD2. CDR1 is LGHNT and CDR2 is FRNRAP in the germline V gene. Unmatched junction bases numbered 5, after V lost 2 bases and J lost 3 bases. This CDR3 has 16 amino acids. The CDR3 is CASGLKTSGTEETQYF. The CDR3 coding sequence is TGTGCTAGTGGTTTGAAGACTAGCGGGACCGAAGAGACCCAGTACTTC. The entire variable domain, with the rest obtained from reference TRBV12-5 and TRBJ2-5, is as follows: DARVTQTPRHKVTEMGQEVTMRCQPILGHNTVFWYRQTMMQGLELLAYFRNRAPLDDSGMPKDRFSAEMPDATLATLKIQPSEPRDSAVYFCASGLKTSGTEETQYFGPGTRLLVL.

The chain is built from TRBV28 and TRBJ2-5; TRBD1 agrees at 10 bases. Germline V gene lookup returns CDR1 MDHEN and CDR2 SYDVKM. V was clipped by 5 bases and J by 2 bases; unmatched bases: 2. CDR3 length: 14 residues. CDR3 region: CASSGGQGQETQYF. The CDR3 DNA reads as TGTGCCAGCAGTGGGGGACAGGGGCAAGAGACCCAGTACTTC.

The chain is built from TRBV2 and TRBJ2-1; 7 bases line up with TRBD1. The CDR3 covers 13 residues. The V gene end was trimmed by 5 bases and the J gene end by 7 bases; junction bases not matched to a gene: 5. Per germline, CDR1 SNHLY and CDR2 FYNNEI. Written as DNA, the CDR3 is TGTGCCAGCAGTTACAGGGGTGGGAATGAGCAGTTCTTC. It translates to CASSYRGGNEQFF.

The CDR3 protein is CASSSRTSGIYEQYF. The CDR3 bases are TGTGCCAGCAGCTCCCGGACTAGCGGGATCTACGAGCAGTACTTC. The chain employs TRBV7-8 and TRBJ2-7; 12 nucleotides align to TRBD2. Per germline, CDR1 SGHVS and CDR2 FQNEAQ. V lost 4 bases and J lost 3; bases outside the gene matches: 4. This CDR3 region has 15 residues.

V usage is TRBV6-1 and J usage is TRBJ2-3; 7 bases are a match to TRBD2. This CDR3 region has 14 residues. Trimming took 7 bases from V and 2 from J; bases not matched to a gene: 6. Germline V gene lookup returns CDR1 MNHNS and CDR2 SASEGT. The CDR3 region is CASTRDYSTDTQYF. The CDR3 DNA follows: TGTGCCAGCACTAGGGACTATTCCACAGATACGCAGTATTTT.

The chain carries TRBV4-3 and TRBJ2-1; TRBD2 matches at 8 bases. The V and J ends lost 1 base and 8 bases, in that order; junction bases with no gene match: 4. Germline V gene sequence: CDR1 LGHNA, CDR2 YSLEER. The CDR3 sequence is 14 residues long. The CDR3 region has the DNA TGCGCCAGCAGCCAAGCACTAGCGGACCATGAGCAGTTCTTC. Its translation is CASSQALADHEQFF.

This chain joins TRBV25-1 and TRBJ2-3, with D maybe TRBD2 (6 bases). This CDR3 spans 12 amino acids. Trimming took off 5 bases at V and 6 bases at J, with 9 bases between the two ends. Germline assignment: CDR1 MGHDK and CDR2 SYGVNS. The CDR3 protein is CASSTLADTQYF. CDR3 DNA sequence: TGTGCCAGCAGTACACTAGCTGATACGCAGTATTTT.

The sample holds one count of this clone. The chain couples TRBV5-6 to TRBJ2-7; 13 bases match TRBD2. The V gene end was trimmed by 4 bases and the J gene end by 7 bases; junction bases not matched to a gene: 8. The CDR3 contains 15 residues. From germline, CDR1 is SGHDT and CDR2 YYEEEE. The CDR3 protein is CASSPLAGGPGEQYF. The DNA for the CDR3 is TGTGCCAGCAGCCCACTAGCGGGAGGGCCTGGGGAGCAGTACTTC.

The rearrangement joins TRBV5-6 to TRBJ2-1; 7 bases are shared with TRBD1. V trimming: 4 bases; J trimming: 8 bases; junction bases outside the gene matches: 12. Germline V lookup: CDR1 SGHDT, CDR2 YYEEEE. CDR3 length: 15 amino acids. CDR3 loop: CASSHGTAYFDEQFF. For the CDR3, the DNA is TGTGCCAGCAGCCACGGGACAGCATACTTCGATGAGCAGTTCTTC.

This clone was recorded only once. The CDR3 sequence: CASSPGVPGTQYF. The CDR3 bases are TGTGCCAGCAGCCCAGGGGTGCCAGGGACCCAGTACTTC. The V and J genes are TRBV7-3 and TRBJ2-5; weak D call: TRBD1 (6 bases). From germline, CDR1 is SGHTA and CDR2 FQGTGA. The CDR3 has 13 residues. Trimming stripped 5 bases from V and 7 bases from J, with 14 bases between.

The chain carries TRBV29-1 and TRBJ2-3, with 7 bases identical to TRBD1. CDR3 length equals 14 residues. The germline CDR1 and CDR2 sequences are SQVTM and ANQGSEA. V lost 1 base and J lost 6; bases outside the gene matches: 7. The CDR3 DNA sequence: TGCAGCGTTGAAGGGTGGCACAGGGGTGATACGCAGTATTTT. Protein sequence: CSVEGWHRGDTQYF.

The V and J genes are TRBV5-5 and TRBJ2-7, with 7 bases fitting TRBD1. CDR3 length equals 15 residues. Germline assignment: CDR1 SGHKS and CDR2 YYEKEE (reference sequence). The V segment lost 0 bases and the J segment 5 bases; nucleotides outside the gene matches: 8. The CDR3: CASSLGGQSYNEQYF. The CDR3 nucleotides read TGTGCCAGCAGCTTGGGGGGACAGTCATATAACGAGCAGTACTTC.

This sequence joins TRBV4-2 and TRBJ1-2; 8 nucleotides match TRBD1. Germline CDR1 LGHNA, CDR2 YNFKEQ. The V segment lost 3 bases and the J segment 4 bases; nucleotides outside the gene matches: 4. The CDR3 is made up of 14 amino acids. CDR3 sequence reads: CASSHQGAGYGYTF. The CDR3 DNA reads as TGTGCCAGCAGCCATCAGGGGGCAGGCTATGGCTACACCTTC.

This chain uses TRBV20-1 with TRBJ2-7, with D maybe TRBD1 (6 bases). Germline assignment: CDR1 DFQATT and CDR2 SNEGSKA (reference sequence). The V end was cut by 6 bases, the J end by 4 bases, with 10 bases between. The CDR3 has 11 residues. The CDR3 nucleotides are TGCAGTGCGCGGACAGAATACGAGCAGTACTTC. This sequence encodes CSARTEYEQYF.

This clone was seen only once. The DNA of the CDR3 is TGTGCCAGCAGTCAAAGATTAGCGGGAGTAGACGAGCAGTACTTC. Translating it yields CASSQRLAGVDEQYF. This chain joins TRBV6-5 and TRBJ2-7; 9 bases are a match to TRBD2. The V gene end was trimmed by 5 bases and the J gene end by 5 bases; junction bases not matched to a gene: 10. CDR1 and CDR2 (germline): MNHEY, SVGAGI. This CDR3 has 15 amino acids.

The rearrangement links TRBV28 to TRBJ2-7; D is unresolved. With 3 bases removed from V and 0 bases from J, the gap between germline ends came to 6 bases. The germline V gene encodes CDR1 MDHEN and CDR2 SYDVKM. CDR3 length: 13 residues. CDR3 in DNA: TGTGCCAGCAGTTTGTTCGGCTCCTACGAGCAGTACTTC. Encoded protein: CASSLFGSYEQYF.

The chain employs TRBV9 and TRBJ2-5, with a tentative D call TRBD1 (6 bases). V was trimmed by 4 bases and J by 1 base, leaving 14 bases between them. CDR3 length equals 15 residues. CDR1 is SGDLS, CDR2 YYNGEE, per germline. The DNA of the CDR3 is TGTGCCAGCAGCCCCCATCTAGGGGGCCAAGAGACCCAGTACTTC. It translates to CASSPHLGGQETQYF.

The chain is built from TRBV5-4 and TRBJ2-7, with 9 bases that match TRBD1. CDR3 length: 15 residues. The germline V gene has CDR1 SGHNT and CDR2 YYREEE (reference sequence). Unmatched junction bases numbered 5, after V lost 0 bases and J lost 4 bases. The CDR3 coding sequence is TGTGCCAGCAGCTTGGTCCCGGGACAGGGTTACGAGCAGTACTTC. Translation gives CASSLVPGQGYEQYF.

The chain employs TRBV5-4 and TRBJ1-2; D gene ambiguous. The CDR3 has 13 residues. Trimming took 1 base from V and 7 from J, leaving 11 bases between them. Looked up from germline, CDR1 is SGHNT and CDR2 is YYREEE (reference sequence). CDR3 loop: CASSLWLEVGYTF. CDR3 nucleotides: TGTGCCAGCAGCTTGTGGCTGGAGGTTGGCTACACCTTC.

The chain employs TRBV10-2 and TRBJ1-6, with D possibly TRBD1 on 5 matching bases. CDR1 is WSHSY, CDR2 SAAADI, per germline. The CDR3 sequence is 14 residues long. Trimming shortened V by 2 bases and J by 7 bases, and 9 bases separated the two germline ends. For the CDR3, the DNA is TGCGCCAGCAGTGAGCAGGGTGACAATTCACCCCTCCACTTT. Amino acid sequence: CASSEQGDNSPLHF.

This chain uses TRBV19 with TRBJ1-1, with 7 bases that match TRBD1. Germline CDR1 LNHDA, CDR2 SQIVND (reference sequence). The CDR3 runs to 14 residues. Germline trimming cut 5 bases from V and 6 bases from J; bases unmatched to any gene: 9. This CDR3 is CASSGPGGTAEAFF. CDR3 bases: TGTGCCAGTAGTGGGCCCGGAGGGACAGCTGAAGCTTTCTTT.

The count of this clone is one. The chain recombines TRBV5-1 with TRBJ1-3; D perhaps matches TRBD1 (6 bases). The CDR3 runs to 16 residues. Germline CDR1 and CDR2: SGHRS and YFSETQ. Trimming left V 2 bases short and J 0 bases short, with 12 bases between. The CDR3 region has the DNA TGCGCCAGCAGCTTACAGGGTCGGAGCTCTGGAAACACCATATATTTT. It specifies CASSLQGRSSGNTIYF.

The rearrangement joins TRBV7-8 to TRBJ2-6; the match to TRBD2 covers 8 bases. Germline assignment: CDR1 SGHVS and CDR2 FQNEAQ. The CDR3 contains 19 residues. V lost 5 bases, J lost 1 base, and 13 bases stayed unmatched. This CDR3 is CASSGWGAGVRSGANVLTF. The DNA for the CDR3 is TGTGCCAGCAGCGGCTGGGGAGCGGGAGTTAGGTCTGGGGCCAACGTCCTGACTTTC.

This chain joins TRBV7-2 and TRBJ2-1, with 7 bases aligning to TRBD1. The V segment lost 5 bases and the J segment 7 bases; nucleotides outside the gene matches: 8. Per the germline V gene, CDR1 is SGHTA and CDR2 is FQGNSA. This CDR3 comprises 14 residues. CDR3 in DNA: TGTGCCAGCAGCCATCCACAGGGGATAAATGAGCAGTTCTTC. It is translated as CASSHPQGINEQFF.

This clone was detected only once. V usage is TRBV5-4 and J usage is TRBJ2-7; 9 bases line up with TRBD2. This CDR3 spans 17 amino acids. Per germline, CDR1 SGHNT and CDR2 YYREEE (reference sequence). Trimming cost V 4 bases and J 1 base; bases outside gene matches: 12. CDR3 DNA: TGTGCCAGCAGCGCTCAGGTTGGTAGCGGGGGTTCCTACGAGCAGTACTTC. Translated, it gives CASSAQVGSGGSYEQYF. Supplemented by reference TRBV5-4 and TRBJ2-7, the full variable domain reads ETGVTQSPTHLIKTRGQQVTLRCSSQSGHNTVSWYQQALGQGPQFIFQYYREEENGRGNFPPRFSGLQFPNYSSELNVNALELDDSALYLCASSAQVGSGGSYEQYFGPGTRLTVT.